These 21 T cell receptor beta chains were sequenced from one sample in a study of shared clonotypes between healthy human individuals. TCRdb keeps only in-frame clones here, not all; method: immunoSEQ multiplex PCR. The repertoire includes about 1 million clones, about three quarters of them detected once, and around 1.5% sits in the top ten. The sequenced sample was memory CD4+ T cells sorted from blood. The subset is: CD45RA-negative fraction. The origin of the receptors is a man between 18 and 35 years old in good health.

In this sample, this clone turned up a few times. V and J are TRBV6-1 and TRBJ2-5; 7 bases agree with TRBD1. The CDR3 totals 13 residues. V was pared by 4 bases and J by 2 bases, with 1 base of the junction left unmatched. The germline gives CDR1 MNHNS, CDR2 SASEGT. This CDR3 reads CASSGGQQETQYF. The CDR3 DNA is TGTGCCAGCAGTGGGGGACAGCAAGAGACCCAGTACTTC.

The chain combines TRBV2 with TRBJ1-5; TRBD1 matches 10 bases. The V segment lost 7 bases and the J segment 6 bases; nucleotides outside the gene matches: 6. This CDR3 spans 14 amino acids. Germline V gene data show CDR1 as SNHLY and CDR2 as FYNNEI. The CDR3 loop reads CASTGQGGSQPQHF. As DNA, the CDR3 is TGTGCCAGCACTGGACAGGGGGGTAGTCAGCCCCAGCATTTT. Complete variable domain (other parts from reference TRBV2 and TRBJ1-5): EPEVTQTPSHQVTQMGQEVILRCVPISNHLYFYWYRQILGQKVEFLVSFYNNEISEKSEIFDDQFSVERPDGSNFTLKIRSTKLEDSAMYFCASTGQGGSQPQHFGDGTRLSIL.

This chain joins TRBV19 and TRBJ1-4; a weak D match, TRBD1 (6 bases). This CDR3 comprises 16 residues. The ends were cut back, 5 bases at V and 2 bases at J, with 15 bases in the middle. Per germline, CDR1 LNHDA and CDR2 SQIVND (reference sequence). CDR3 amino acids: CASSAYREWTNEKLFF. CDR3 sequence (DNA): TGTGCCAGTAGTGCATACAGGGAGTGGACTAATGAAAAACTGTTTTTT.

V and J are TRBV27 and TRBJ1-6, with D perhaps TRBD1 (5 bases). In germline, CDR1 is MNHEY, CDR2 SMNVEV (reference sequence). The CDR3 is 17 amino acids. The V and J ends lost 5 bases and 4 bases respectively, with 18 bases between them. DNA of the CDR3: TGTGCCAGCAGTCCCGGGACCGCCGGGGGTTATAATTCACCCCTCCACTTT. Amino acids: CASSPGTAGGYNSPLHF.

The chain uses TRBV2 and TRBJ1-3; D is ambiguous. V lost 6 bases to trimming and J lost 4 bases, with 13 bases between them. The CDR3 sequence is 14 residues long. The germline V gene has CDR1 SNHLY and CDR2 FYNNEI. Here the CDR3 reads CASRKELGGNTIYF. In nucleotides, the CDR3 is TGTGCCAGCAGGAAGGAGTTGGGGGGAAACACCATATATTTT.

The chain couples TRBV10-3 to TRBJ2-1; TRBD2 matches at 8 bases. CDR1 and CDR2 (germline): ENHRY, SYGVKD. The CDR3 has 14 residues. Losses at the gene ends were 8 bases for V and 3 bases for J; bases not matched to a gene: 6. In nucleotides, the CDR3 is TGTGCCATCGGACCCAGCGGGGGCTACAATGAGCAGTTCTTC. Its protein is CAIGPSGGYNEQFF.

DNA of the CDR3: TGCGCCAGCAGTCAAGTAGACAGTCGCCTACACAATGAGCAGTTCTTC. Translated: CASSQVDSRLHNEQFF. V usage is TRBV23-1 and J usage is TRBJ2-1; D perhaps matches TRBD1 (5 bases). TRBV23-1 is identified as an open reading frame with a role that is uncertain. V was trimmed by 2 bases and J by 5 bases, leaving 16 bases between them. The CDR3 is made up of 16 amino acids.

This chain connects TRBV5-1 to TRBJ1-1, with 7 bases that match TRBD1. The germline gives CDR1 SGHRS, CDR2 YFSETQ. V dropped 4 bases and J dropped 0; count of bases not matched to a gene: 6. CDR3 length equals 15 residues. CDR3 sequence: CASSARQGLNTEAFF. CDR3 coding DNA: TGCGCCAGCAGCGCCCGACAGGGCCTGAACACTGAAGCTTTCTTT.

This clone appeared once. V gene TRBV5-1 combines with J gene TRBJ1-6; D call uncertain. This CDR3 has 15 residues. Germline V gene sequence: CDR1 SGHRS, CDR2 YFSETQ. The V end lost 4 bases, the J end lost 7 bases, and 15 bases lay between the germline ends. CDR3 in amino acids: CASSQGVAHNSPLHF. DNA for the CDR3: TGCGCCAGCAGCCAAGGAGTCGCCCACAATTCACCCCTCCACTTT.

J is TRBJ2-7 and V is TRBV5-1, with 8 bases identical to TRBD1. The germline V gene has CDR1 SGHRS and CDR2 YFSETQ. The CDR3 length is 14 residues. Trimming at V came to 4 bases and at J to 4 bases, leaving 7 bases not matched to a gene. CDR3 in DNA: TGCGCCAGCAGCGGCGACAGGGGTGTGTACGAGCAGTACTTC. This sequence encodes CASSGDRGVYEQYF.

This rearrangement joins TRBV7-2 to TRBJ2-7; D not certain. Trimming took off 0 bases at V and 2 bases at J, with 11 bases between the two ends. Germline-derived CDR1 and CDR2 are SGHTA and FQGNSA. The CDR3 spans 15 residues. The CDR3, as DNA: TGTGCCAGCAGCTTAGCTCACCCAGTGACCTACGAGCAGTACTTC. Protein: CASSLAHPVTYEQYF. Filled out from reference TRBV7-2 and TRBJ2-7, the complete variable domain reads GAGVSQSPSNKVTEKGKDVELRCDPISGHTALYWYRQSLGQGLEFLIYFQGNSAPDKSGLPSDRFSAERTGGSVSTLTIQRTQQEDSAVYLCASSLAHPVTYEQYFGPGTRLTVT.

This clone has a handful of counts. The J gene is TRBJ1-1, the V gene TRBV19; D not resolved. Germline CDR1 reads LNHDA; CDR2 reads SQIVND (reference sequence). Trimming removed 3 bases from V and 1 base from J, with 12 bases in between. The CDR3 covers 15 residues. The CDR3 protein is CASSIDGLRNTEAFF. The DNA for the CDR3 is TGTGCCAGTAGTATTGATGGTCTGCGGAACACTGAAGCTTTCTTT.

The rearrangement links TRBV30 to TRBJ1-2; D might be TRBD1 (5 bases). V lost 2 bases and J lost 7, with 11 bases in between. Germline V gene lookup returns CDR1 GTSNPN and CDR2 SVGIG (reference sequence). CDR3 length: 12 residues. CDR3 loop: CAWSLGEGGYTF. For the CDR3, the DNA is TGTGCCTGGAGTTTAGGGGAGGGTGGCTACACCTTC.

The rearrangement joins TRBV11-2 to TRBJ2-5; 8 bases map to TRBD2. This CDR3 region has 15 residues. The junction had 9 bases not matched to a gene; V was cut back by 5 bases and J by 4 bases. The germline gives CDR1 SGHAT, CDR2 FQNNGV. CDR3 DNA sequence: TGTGCCAGCAGCGGCCTAGCCGGGAGGGGAGAGACCCAGTACTTC. Protein: CASSGLAGRGETQYF.

This clone turned up a few times. The V gene is TRBV7-8, the J gene TRBJ2-3; 7 nucleotides match TRBD2. The V gene end was trimmed by 4 bases and the J gene end by 8 bases; junction bases not matched to a gene: 6. This CDR3 is 13 amino acids long. Germline CDR1 is SGHVS and CDR2 is FQNEAQ. In DNA, the CDR3 is TGTGCCAGCAGCTCGGCGGGGGAGTCTACGCAGTATTTT. Protein product: CASSSAGESTQYF.

The chain couples TRBV6-5 to TRBJ2-3, with D possibly matching TRBD2 (5 bases). This CDR3 is built from 14 residues. V lost 4 bases, J lost 0 bases, and 8 bases lay in between. Germline-derived CDR1 and CDR2 are MNHEY and SVGAGI. CDR3 bases: TGTGCCAGCAGTTGGACTGGAAGCACAGATACGCAGTATTTT. Translation: CASSWTGSTDTQYF.

This chain uses TRBV7-9 with TRBJ2-1; 9 positions agree with TRBD1. J lost 3 bases, V lost 6 bases, and 6 bases had no gene match. This CDR3 is built from 15 residues. Germline loops: CDR1 SEHNR, CDR2 FQNEAQ (reference sequence). This CDR3 reads CASSAGTGYYNEQFF. The CDR3 DNA sequence: TGTGCCAGCAGTGCCGGGACAGGGTACTACAATGAGCAGTTCTTC.

This CDR3 is CASSFRVVAGGLVDTQYF. The DNA of the CDR3 is TGTGCCAGCAGCTTCCGCGTGGTTGCGGGAGGATTGGTAGATACGCAGTATTTT. The gene calls are TRBV7-2 and TRBJ2-3; 8 bases agree with TRBD2. The CDR3 spans 18 residues. In germline, CDR1 is SGHTA, CDR2 FQGNSA. V lost 3 bases, J lost 5 bases, and 16 bases stayed unmatched.

This clone was recorded only once. This chain joins TRBV7-9 and TRBJ1-1; D gene uncertain. Germline CDR1 is SEHNR and CDR2 is FQNEAQ (reference sequence). V was clipped by 8 bases and J by 0 bases, with 4 bases between them. The CDR3 is 11 residues long. DNA for the CDR3: TGTGCCAGCGCAATGAACACTGAAGCTTTCTTT. It encodes CASAMNTEAFF.

The sample holds one count of this clone. This chain links TRBV7-6 with TRBJ2-3; 11 bases agree with TRBD2. Germline-derived CDR1 and CDR2 are SGHVS and FNYEAQ. The CDR3 has 17 residues. V was clipped by 1 base and J by 8 bases; unmatched bases: 11. CDR3 protein: CASSLELAGAVKATQYF. The CDR3 DNA sequence: TGTGCCAGCAGCTTAGAACTAGCGGGGGCCGTAAAGGCTACGCAGTATTTT.

In the case of this clone: Additional DNA sequences in this sample encode the identical CDR3. The V gene is TRBV7-2, the J gene TRBJ1-5, with D unclear. Trimming stripped 4 bases from V and 4 bases from J, with 11 bases between. Per the germline V gene, CDR1 is SGHTA and CDR2 is FQGNSA. This CDR3 spans 14 amino acids. DNA for the CDR3: TGTGCCAGCAGCTCCAGACGGGATAATCAGCCCCAGCATTTT. It specifies CASSSRRDNQPQHF.